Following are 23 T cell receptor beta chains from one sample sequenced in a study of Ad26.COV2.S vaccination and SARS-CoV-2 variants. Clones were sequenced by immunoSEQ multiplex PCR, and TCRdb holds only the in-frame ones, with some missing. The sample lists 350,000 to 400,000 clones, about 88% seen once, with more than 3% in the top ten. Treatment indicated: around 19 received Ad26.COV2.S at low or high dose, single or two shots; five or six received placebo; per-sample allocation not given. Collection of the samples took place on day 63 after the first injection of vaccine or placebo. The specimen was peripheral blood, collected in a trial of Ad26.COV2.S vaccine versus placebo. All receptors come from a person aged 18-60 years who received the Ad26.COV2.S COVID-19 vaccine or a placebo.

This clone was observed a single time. The CDR3 DNA reads as TGTGCCAGCAGTTTCACGGTTTACAATGAGCAGTTCTTC. It encodes CASSFTVYNEQFF. The chain couples TRBV12-3 or TRBV12-4 to TRBJ2-1; D is uncertain. The ends were cut back, 3 bases at V and 4 bases at J, with 7 bases in the middle. The CDR3 contains 13 residues.

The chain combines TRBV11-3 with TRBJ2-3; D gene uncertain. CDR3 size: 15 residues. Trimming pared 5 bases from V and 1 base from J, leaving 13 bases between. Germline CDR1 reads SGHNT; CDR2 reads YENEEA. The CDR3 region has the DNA TGTGCCAGCAGCCAAGGGAACTTGGGCACAGATACGCAGTATTTT. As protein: CASSQGNLGTDTQYF. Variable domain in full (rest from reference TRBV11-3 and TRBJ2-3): EAGVVQSPRYKIIEKKQPVAFWCNPISGHNTLYWYLQNLGQGPELLIRYENEEAVDDSQLPKDRFSAERLKGVDSTLKIQPAELGDSAVYLCASSQGNLGTDTQYFGPGTRLTVL.

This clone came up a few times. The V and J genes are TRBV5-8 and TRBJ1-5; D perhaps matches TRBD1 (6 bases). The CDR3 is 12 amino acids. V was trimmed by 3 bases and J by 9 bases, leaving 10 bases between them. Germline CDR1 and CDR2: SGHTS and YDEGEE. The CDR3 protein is CASSSRGRPQHF. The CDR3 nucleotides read TGTGCCAGCAGCTCCAGGGGTCGGCCCCAGCATTTT.

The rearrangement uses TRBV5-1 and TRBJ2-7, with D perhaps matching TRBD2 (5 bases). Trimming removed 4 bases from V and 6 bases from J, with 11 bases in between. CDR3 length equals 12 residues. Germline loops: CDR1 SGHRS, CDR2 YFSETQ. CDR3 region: CASSPDSAEQYF. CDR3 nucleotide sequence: TGCGCCAGCAGCCCGGACTCGGCCGAGCAGTACTTC.

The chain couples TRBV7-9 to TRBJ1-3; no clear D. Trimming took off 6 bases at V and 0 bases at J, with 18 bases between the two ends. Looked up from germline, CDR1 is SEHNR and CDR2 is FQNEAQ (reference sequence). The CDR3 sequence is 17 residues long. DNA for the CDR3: TGTGCCAGCAGACCCGGCCCCCGGCGGAGCTCTGGAAACACCATATATTTT. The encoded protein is CASRPGPRRSSGNTIYF.

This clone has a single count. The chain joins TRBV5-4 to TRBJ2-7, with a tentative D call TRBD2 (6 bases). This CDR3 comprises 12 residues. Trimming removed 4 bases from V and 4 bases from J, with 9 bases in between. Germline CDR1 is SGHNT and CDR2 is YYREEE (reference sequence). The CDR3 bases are TGTGCCAGCAGCATCGGGAGTTACGAGCAGTACTTC. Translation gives CASSIGSYEQYF.

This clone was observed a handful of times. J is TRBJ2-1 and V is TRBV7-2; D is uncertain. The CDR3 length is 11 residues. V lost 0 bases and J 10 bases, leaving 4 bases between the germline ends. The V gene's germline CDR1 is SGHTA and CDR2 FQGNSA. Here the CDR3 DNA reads TGTGCCAGCAGCTTAGCCGGCGAGCAGTTCTTC. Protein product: CASSLAGEQFF.

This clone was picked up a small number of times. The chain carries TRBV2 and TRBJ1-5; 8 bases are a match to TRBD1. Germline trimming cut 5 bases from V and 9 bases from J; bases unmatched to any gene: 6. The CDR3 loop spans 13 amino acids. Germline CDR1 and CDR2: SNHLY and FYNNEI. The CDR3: CASSTGGFGPQHF. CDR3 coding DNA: TGTGCCAGCAGTACAGGGGGGTTTGGGCCCCAGCATTTT.

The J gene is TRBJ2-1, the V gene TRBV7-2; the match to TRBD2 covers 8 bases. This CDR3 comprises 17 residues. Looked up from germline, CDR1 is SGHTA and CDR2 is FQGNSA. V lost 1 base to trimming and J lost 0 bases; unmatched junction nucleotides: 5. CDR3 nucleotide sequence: TGTGCCAGCAGCTTAGGGGTAGCGGGGAACTCCTACAATGAGCAGTTCTTC. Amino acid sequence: CASSLGVAGNSYNEQFF.

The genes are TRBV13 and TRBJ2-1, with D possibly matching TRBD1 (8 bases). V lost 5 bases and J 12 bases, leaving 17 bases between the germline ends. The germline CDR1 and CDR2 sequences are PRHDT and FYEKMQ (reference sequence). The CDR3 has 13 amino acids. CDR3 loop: CASSHRQGRGQFF. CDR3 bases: TGTGCCAGCAGCCACCGACAGGGGAGGGGGCAGTTCTTC. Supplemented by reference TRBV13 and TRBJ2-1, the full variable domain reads AAGVIQSPRHLIKEKRETATLKCYPIPRHDTVYWYQQGPGQDPQFLISFYEKMQSDKGSIPDRFSAQQFSDYHSELNMSSLELGDSALYFCASSHRQGRGQFFGPGTRLTVL.

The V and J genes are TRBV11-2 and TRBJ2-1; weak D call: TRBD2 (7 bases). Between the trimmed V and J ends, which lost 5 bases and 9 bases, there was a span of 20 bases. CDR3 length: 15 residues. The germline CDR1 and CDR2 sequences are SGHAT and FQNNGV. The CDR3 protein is CASSPGVGGPSEQFF. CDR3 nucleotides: TGTGCCAGCAGCCCCGGTGTCGGGGGGCCTAGTGAGCAGTTCTTC.

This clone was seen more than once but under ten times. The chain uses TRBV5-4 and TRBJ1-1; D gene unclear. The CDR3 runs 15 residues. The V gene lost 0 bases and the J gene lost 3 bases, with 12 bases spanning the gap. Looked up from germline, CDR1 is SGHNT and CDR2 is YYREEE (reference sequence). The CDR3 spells CASSLGSAGYTEAFF. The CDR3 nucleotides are TGTGCCAGCAGCTTGGGATCGGCGGGGTACACTGAAGCTTTCTTT.

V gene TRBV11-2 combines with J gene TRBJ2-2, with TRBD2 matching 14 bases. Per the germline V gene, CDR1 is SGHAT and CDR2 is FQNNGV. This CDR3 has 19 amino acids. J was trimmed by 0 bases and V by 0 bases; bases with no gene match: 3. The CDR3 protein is CASSLERTSGGTNTGELFF. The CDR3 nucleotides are TGTGCCAGCAGCTTAGAACGGACTAGCGGGGGGACGAACACCGGGGAGCTGTTTTTT.

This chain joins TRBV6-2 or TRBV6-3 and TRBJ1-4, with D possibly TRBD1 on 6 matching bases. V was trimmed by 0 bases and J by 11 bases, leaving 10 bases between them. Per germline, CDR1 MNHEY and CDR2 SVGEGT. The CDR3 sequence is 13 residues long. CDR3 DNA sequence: TGTGCCAGCAGTTACTCGGGACATTGGAAACTGTTTTTT. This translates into CASSYSGHWKLFF.

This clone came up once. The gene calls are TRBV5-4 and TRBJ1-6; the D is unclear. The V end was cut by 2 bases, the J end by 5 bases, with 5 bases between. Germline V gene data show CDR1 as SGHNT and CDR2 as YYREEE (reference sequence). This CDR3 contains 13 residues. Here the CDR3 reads CASSFRDNSPLHF. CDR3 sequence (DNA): TGTGCCAGCAGCTTCCGAGATAATTCACCCCTCCACTTT.

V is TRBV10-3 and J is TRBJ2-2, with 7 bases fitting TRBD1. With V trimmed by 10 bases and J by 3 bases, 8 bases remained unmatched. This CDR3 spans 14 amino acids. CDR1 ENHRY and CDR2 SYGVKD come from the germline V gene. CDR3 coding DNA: TGTGCCACTCGGTGGGACAGTTACACCGGGGAGCTGTTTTTT. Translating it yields CATRWDSYTGELFF.

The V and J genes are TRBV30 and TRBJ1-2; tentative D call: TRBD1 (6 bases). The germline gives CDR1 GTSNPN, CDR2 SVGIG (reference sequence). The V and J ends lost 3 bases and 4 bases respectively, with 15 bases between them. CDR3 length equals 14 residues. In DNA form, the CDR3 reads TGTGCCTGGAGGAGACTACAGGGAGGCTATGGCTACACCTTC. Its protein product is CAWRRLQGGYGYTF.

The CDR3 DNA reads as TGTGCCAGCAGCCAAGGCGGAGGTCTTGAGCAGTTCTTC. Translating it yields CASSQGGGLEQFF. The chain joins TRBV14 to TRBJ2-1, with TRBD2 as a possible D gene (5 bases). Germline CDR1 and CDR2: SGHDN and FVKESK. The CDR3 loop spans 13 amino acids. V was cut by 1 base and J by 9 bases, with 10 bases left in between. The full variable domain, in which reference TRBV14 and TRBJ2-1 provide the parts outside the CDR3, is EAGVTQFPSHSVIEKGQTVTLRCDPISGHDNLYWYRRVMGKEIKFLLHFVKESKQDESGMPNNRFLAERTGGTYSTLKVQPAELEDSGVYFCASSQGGGLEQFFGPGTRLTVL.

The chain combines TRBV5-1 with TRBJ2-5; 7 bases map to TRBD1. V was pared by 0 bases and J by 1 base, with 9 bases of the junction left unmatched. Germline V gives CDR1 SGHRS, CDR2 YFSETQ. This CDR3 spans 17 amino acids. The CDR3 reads CASSLGYSTGPQETQYF. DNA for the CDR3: TGCGCCAGCAGCTTGGGGTATTCGACAGGGCCCCAAGAGACCCAGTACTTC.

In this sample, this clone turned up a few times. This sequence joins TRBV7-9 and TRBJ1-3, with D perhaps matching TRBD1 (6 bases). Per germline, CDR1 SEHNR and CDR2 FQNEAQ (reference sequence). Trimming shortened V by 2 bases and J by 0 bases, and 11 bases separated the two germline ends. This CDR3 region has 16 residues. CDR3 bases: TGTGCCAGCAGCTTATTGGGGGCGAACTCTGGAAACACCATATATTTT. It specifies CASSLLGANSGNTIYF.

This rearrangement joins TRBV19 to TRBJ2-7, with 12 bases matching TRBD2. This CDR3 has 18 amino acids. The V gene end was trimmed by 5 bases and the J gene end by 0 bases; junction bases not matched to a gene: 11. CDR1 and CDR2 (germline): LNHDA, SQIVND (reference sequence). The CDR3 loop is CASSPETSGGFSSYEQYF. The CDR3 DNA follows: TGTGCCAGTAGTCCCGAGACTAGCGGGGGTTTCAGCTCCTACGAGCAGTACTTC.

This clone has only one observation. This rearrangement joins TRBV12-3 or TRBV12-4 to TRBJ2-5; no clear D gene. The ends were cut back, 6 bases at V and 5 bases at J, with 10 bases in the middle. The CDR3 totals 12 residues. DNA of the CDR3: TGTGCCAGCAGCCAATACGGGGAGACCCAGTACTTC. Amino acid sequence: CASSQYGETQYF.

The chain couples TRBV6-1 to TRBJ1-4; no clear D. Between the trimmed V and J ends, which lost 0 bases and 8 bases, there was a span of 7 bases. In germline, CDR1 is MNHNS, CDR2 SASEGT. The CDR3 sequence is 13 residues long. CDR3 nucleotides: TGTGCCAGCAGTGAAGCGCTTCCGGAAAAACTGTTTTTT. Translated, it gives CASSEALPEKLFF.